This T cell receptor (beta chain) was retrieved from a study of identical twins. The table lists this clonotype with many counts. Its antigen is as yet unknown. Unique molecular identifiers were in the cDNA, with template-switch universal primer binding. One entry per CDR3 protein, called by TCRdb with MiXCR from the 5' RACE reads. The profile covers about 260,000 distinct CDR3 sequences, with roughly 7% appearing a single time and 3% to 4.5% taken by the ten largest. Whole-study findings and limits: Surplus twin overlap in beta out-of-frame sequences was less pronounced. Memory repertoires lacked the insertion deficit that abundant cord blood beta clonotypes showed.

This CDR3 region has 15 residues. Germline V gene data show CDR1 as MNHEY and CDR2 as SVGAGI. J gave up 4 bases and V 4 bases, and 6 bases lay outside the gene matches. These same records also appear under a second study, on yellow fever vaccine responses in identical twins.

This chain links TRBV6-5 with TRBJ2-3; 9 bases match TRBD1. The receptor was derived from a woman in her late teens or twenties in good health. The sample comprised memory (CD45RO+) T cells sorted from blood. The CDR3 region is CASSFARDRADTQYF. DNA of the CDR3: TGTGCCAGCAGTTTCGCCCGGGACAGGGCAGATACGCAGTATTTT.